A single T cell receptor beta chain is shown here with its context. TCRdb's copy holds only in-frame clones and misses some; the assay was immunoSEQ multiplex PCR. The sample consists of some 220,000 clones, around four fifths of them appearing once. This record belongs to a study of blood T cell repertoires in COVID-19. For the study at large: Researchers got acute and convalescent COVID-19 samples from the United States, Italy and Spain. The cDNA or gDNA used as material had been derived from T cells, B-cell-depleted T cells, or PBMCs.

V lost 0 bases and J lost 0, with 9 bases in between. The germline CDR1 and CDR2 sequences are LNHNV and YYDKDF (reference sequence). The CDR3 is 16 residues long. The sequencing input was peripheral blood. The chain uses TRBV15 and TRBJ2-1; weak D call: TRBD2 (5 bases). This TCR was recovered from a woman aged 55-69 years with active or convalescent COVID-19. The CDR3 protein is CATSRERRSSYNEQFF. The CDR3 DNA sequence: TGTGCCACCAGCAGAGAGAGGAGGAGCTCCTACAATGAGCAGTTCTTC.